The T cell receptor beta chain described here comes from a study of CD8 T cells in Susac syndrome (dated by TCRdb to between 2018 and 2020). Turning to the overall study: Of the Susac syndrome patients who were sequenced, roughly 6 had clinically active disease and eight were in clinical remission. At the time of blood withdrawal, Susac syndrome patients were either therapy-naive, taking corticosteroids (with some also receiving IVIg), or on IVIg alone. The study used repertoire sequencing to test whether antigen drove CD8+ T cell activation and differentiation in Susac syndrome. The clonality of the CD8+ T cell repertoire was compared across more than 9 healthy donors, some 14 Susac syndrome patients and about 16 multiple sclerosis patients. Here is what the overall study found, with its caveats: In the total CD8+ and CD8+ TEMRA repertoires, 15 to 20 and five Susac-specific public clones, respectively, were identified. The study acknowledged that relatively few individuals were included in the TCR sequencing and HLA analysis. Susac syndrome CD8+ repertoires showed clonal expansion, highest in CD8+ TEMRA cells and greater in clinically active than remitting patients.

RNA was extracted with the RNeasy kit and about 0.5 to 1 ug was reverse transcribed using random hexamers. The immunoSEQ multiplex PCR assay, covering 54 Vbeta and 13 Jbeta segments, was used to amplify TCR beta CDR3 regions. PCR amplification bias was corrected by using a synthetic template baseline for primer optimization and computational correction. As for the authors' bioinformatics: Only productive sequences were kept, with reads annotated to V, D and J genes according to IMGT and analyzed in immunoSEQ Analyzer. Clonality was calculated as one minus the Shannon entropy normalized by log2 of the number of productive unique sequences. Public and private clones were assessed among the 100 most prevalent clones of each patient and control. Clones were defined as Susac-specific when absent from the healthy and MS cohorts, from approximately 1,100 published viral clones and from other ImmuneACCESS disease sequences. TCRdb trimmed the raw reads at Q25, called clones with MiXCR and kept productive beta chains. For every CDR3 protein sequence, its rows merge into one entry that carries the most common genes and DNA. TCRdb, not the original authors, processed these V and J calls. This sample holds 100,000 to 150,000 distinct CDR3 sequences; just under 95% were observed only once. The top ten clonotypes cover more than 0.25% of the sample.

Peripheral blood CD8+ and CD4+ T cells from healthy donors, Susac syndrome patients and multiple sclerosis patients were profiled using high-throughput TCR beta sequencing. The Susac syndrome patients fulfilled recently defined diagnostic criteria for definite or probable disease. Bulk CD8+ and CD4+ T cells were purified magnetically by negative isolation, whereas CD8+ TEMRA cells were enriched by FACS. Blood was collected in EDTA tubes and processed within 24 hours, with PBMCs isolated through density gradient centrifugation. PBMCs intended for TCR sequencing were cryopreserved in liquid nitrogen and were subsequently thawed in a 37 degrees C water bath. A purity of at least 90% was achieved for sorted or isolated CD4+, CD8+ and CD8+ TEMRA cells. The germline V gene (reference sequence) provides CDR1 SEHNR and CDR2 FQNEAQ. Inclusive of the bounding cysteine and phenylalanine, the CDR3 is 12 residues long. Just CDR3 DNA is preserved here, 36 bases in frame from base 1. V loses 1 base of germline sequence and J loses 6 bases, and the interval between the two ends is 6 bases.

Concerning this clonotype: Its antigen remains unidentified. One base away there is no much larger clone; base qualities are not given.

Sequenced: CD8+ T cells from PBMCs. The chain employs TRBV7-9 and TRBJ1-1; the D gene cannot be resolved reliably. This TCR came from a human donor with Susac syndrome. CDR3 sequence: CASSLGAAEAFF. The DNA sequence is TGTGCCAGCAGCTTAGGTGCGGCTGAAGCTTTCTTT.